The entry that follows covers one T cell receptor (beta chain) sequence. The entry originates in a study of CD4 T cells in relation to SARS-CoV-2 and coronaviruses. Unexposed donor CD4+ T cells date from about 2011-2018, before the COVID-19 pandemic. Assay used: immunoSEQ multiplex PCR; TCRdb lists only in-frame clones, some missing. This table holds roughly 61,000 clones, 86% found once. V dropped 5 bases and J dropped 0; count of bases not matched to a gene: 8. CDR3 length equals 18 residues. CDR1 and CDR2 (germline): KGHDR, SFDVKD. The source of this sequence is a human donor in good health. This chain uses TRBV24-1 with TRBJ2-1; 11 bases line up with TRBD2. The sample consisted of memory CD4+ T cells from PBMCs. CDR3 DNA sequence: TGTGCCACCAGTGCTACTAGCGGGAGACTCAGCTCCTACAATGAGCAGTTCTTC. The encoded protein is CATSATSGRLSSYNEQFF.